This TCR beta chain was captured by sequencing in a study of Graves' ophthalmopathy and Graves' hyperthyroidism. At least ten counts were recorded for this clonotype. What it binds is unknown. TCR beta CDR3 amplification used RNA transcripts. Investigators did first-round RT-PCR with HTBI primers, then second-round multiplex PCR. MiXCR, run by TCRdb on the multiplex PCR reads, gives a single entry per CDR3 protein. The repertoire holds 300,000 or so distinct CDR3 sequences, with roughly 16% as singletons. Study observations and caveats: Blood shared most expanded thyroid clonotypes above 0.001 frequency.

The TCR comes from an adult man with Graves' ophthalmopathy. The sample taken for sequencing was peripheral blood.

The CDR3 spells CAITAGGNTEAFF. CDR3 DNA sequence: TGTGCCATCACTGCAGGGGGGAACACTGAAGCTTTCTTT. This chain joins TRBV10-3 and TRBJ1-1; 7 nucleotides agree with TRBD1. J was trimmed by 1 base and V by 7 bases; bases with no gene match: 3. Per germline, CDR1 ENHRY and CDR2 SYGVKD. The CDR3 loop spans 13 amino acids.